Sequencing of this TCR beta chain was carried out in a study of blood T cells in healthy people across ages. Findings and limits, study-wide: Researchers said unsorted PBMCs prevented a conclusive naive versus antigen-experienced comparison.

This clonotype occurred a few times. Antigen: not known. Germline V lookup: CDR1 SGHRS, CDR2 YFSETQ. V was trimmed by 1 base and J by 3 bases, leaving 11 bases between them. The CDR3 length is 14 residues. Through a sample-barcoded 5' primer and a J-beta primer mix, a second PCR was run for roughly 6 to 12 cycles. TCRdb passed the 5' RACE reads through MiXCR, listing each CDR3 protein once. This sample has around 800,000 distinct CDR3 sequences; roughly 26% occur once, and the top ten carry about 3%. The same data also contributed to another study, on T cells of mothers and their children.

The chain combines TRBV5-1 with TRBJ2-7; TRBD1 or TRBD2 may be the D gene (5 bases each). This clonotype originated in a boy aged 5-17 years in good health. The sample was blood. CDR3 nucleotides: TGCGCCAGCAGCTTGCCGGGGCCGCACTACGAGCAGTACTTC. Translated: CASSLPGPHYEQYF.